The 10 T cell receptor beta chains presented below share a single source sample, sequenced in a study of T-cell reconstitution after alpha-beta-depleted transplantation in children. Molecular barcoding with unique molecular identifiers was used for the TCRbeta library. TCRdb passed the PCR reads through MiXCR, listing each CDR3 protein once. This table holds 300,000 to 400,000 distinct CDR3 sequences, around 15% found once. Sequences were derived from PBMCs, mostly from graft donor cells, sampled 360 days after TCRalphabeta/CD19-depleted stem cell transplant. These receptors came from a male patient aged 2 to 9 who had a stem cell transplant for acute lymphoblastic leukemia, so the T cells may come from the graft donor.

This clonotype was seen at least ten times. The chain couples TRBV13 to TRBJ1-1; D remains ambiguous. The V end lost 1 base, the J end lost 0 bases, and 9 bases lay between the germline ends. The CDR3 sequence is 15 residues long. Per germline, CDR1 PRHDT and CDR2 FYEKMQ (reference sequence). The CDR3 region is CASSLASTMNTEAFF. Written as DNA, the CDR3 is TGTGCCAGCAGCTTAGCAAGCACCATGAACACTGAAGCTTTCTTT.

This chain links TRBV6-1 with TRBJ1-6; no definite D call. Germline CDR1 MNHNS, CDR2 SASEGT. The V and J ends lost 4 bases and 13 bases respectively, with 11 bases between them. The CDR3 is made up of 12 amino acids. This chain's CDR3 is CASSVEGFPLHF. The CDR3 DNA sequence: TGTGCCAGCAGTGTCGAGGGCTTCCCCCTCCACTTT.

This clonotype has only a few counts. The rearrangement uses TRBV29-1 and TRBJ2-3; 11 bases fit TRBD1. The V segment lost 6 bases and the J segment 5 bases; nucleotides outside the gene matches: 10. The length of the CDR3 is 15 residues. Germline V lookup: CDR1 SQVTM, CDR2 ANQGSEA. CDR3 residues: CSVAPGTGGRDTQYF. In DNA, the CDR3 is TGCAGCGTCGCACCCGGGACAGGGGGGAGAGATACGCAGTATTTT.

This clonotype was recorded a few times. The gene calls are TRBV10-3 and TRBJ2-1; D uncertain. The V gene lost 10 bases and the J gene lost 8 bases, with 12 bases spanning the gap. CDR1 is ENHRY, CDR2 SYGVKD, per germline. The CDR3 contains 11 residues. As DNA, the CDR3 is TGTGCCACCCGACTGGGCTATGAGCAGTTCTTC. It is translated as CATRLGYEQFF.

For the CDR3, the DNA is TGCAGTACCGCCTGGCGGGGGTCGGGCGAGCAGTACTTC. It yields the protein CSTAWRGSGEQYF. The rearrangement joins TRBV20-1 to TRBJ2-7; 7 nucleotides agree with TRBD2. V gave up 8 bases and J gave up 6 bases; unmatched junction bases: 13. Germline CDR1 and CDR2: DFQATT and SNEGSKA (reference sequence). This CDR3 region has 13 residues.

This clonotype was seen a handful of times. The V and J genes are TRBV12-3 or TRBV12-4 and TRBJ2-3; 10 bases are a match to TRBD2. The CDR3 spans 16 residues. V gave up 3 bases and J gave up 5 bases; unmatched junction bases: 8. CDR3 amino acids: CASSFARLAGEDTQYF. CDR3 bases: TGTGCCAGCAGTTTCGCGCGGCTAGCGGGAGAAGATACGCAGTATTTT.

The chain recombines TRBV6-2 or TRBV6-3 with TRBJ2-3, with D perhaps matching TRBD1 or TRBD2 (5 bases each). The germline gives CDR1 MNHEY, CDR2 SVGEGT. The CDR3 consists of 23 residues. Trimming took off 2 bases at V and 1 base at J, with 34 bases between the two ends. The CDR3 coding sequence is TGTGCCAGCAGTTACAACAGGCCCTACTATAGGGGACCGTCGGACTGGCGCACAGATACGCAGTATTTT. It codes for CASSYNRPYYRGPSDWRTDTQYF.

A few counts support this clonotype. The chain couples TRBV28 to TRBJ2-7; D is unclear. The CDR3 length is 14 residues. Germline CDR1 MDHEN, CDR2 SYDVKM. The V end lost 3 bases, the J end lost 5 bases, and 14 bases lay between the germline ends. The DNA of the CDR3 is TGTGCCAGCAGTTTGTGGCACCAGAACCACGAGCAGTACTTC. It codes for CASSLWHQNHEQYF.

The chain's CDR3 is CASSPGLAGGSWETQYF. The CDR3 DNA reads as TGTGCCAGCAGCCCAGGACTAGCGGGAGGGTCTTGGGAGACCCAGTACTTC. This chain joins TRBV7-2 and TRBJ2-5; 15 bases match TRBD2. The CDR3 covers 17 residues. Germline V gene sequence: CDR1 SGHTA, CDR2 FQGNSA. Germline trimming cut 5 bases from V and 5 bases from J; bases unmatched to any gene: 9.

The chain employs TRBV10-3 and TRBJ2-5; weak D call: TRBD2 (5 bases). This CDR3 has 13 amino acids. CDR1 and CDR2 from the germline V gene are ENHRY and SYGVKD. Deletions cut 4 bases from V and 5 bases from J, with 11 bases between. CDR3 sequence (DNA): TGTGCCATCAGTGGCCCGGGATGGGAGACCCAGTACTTC. Protein: CAISGPGWETQYF.